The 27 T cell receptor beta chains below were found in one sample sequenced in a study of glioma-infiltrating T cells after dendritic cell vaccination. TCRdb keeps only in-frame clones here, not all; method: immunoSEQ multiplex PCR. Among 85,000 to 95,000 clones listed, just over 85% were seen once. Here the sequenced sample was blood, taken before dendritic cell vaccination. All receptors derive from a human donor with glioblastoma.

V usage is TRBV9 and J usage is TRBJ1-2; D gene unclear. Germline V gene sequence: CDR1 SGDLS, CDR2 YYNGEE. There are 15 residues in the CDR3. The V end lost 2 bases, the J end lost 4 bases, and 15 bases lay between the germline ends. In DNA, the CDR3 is TGTGCCAGCAGCGTTTTTAGGCGGTTAGTCTATGGCTACACCTTC. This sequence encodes CASSVFRRLVYGYTF. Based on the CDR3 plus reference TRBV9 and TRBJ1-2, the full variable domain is DSGVTQTPKHLITATGQRVTLRCSPRSGDLSVYWYQQSLDQGLQFLIQYYNGEERAKGNILERFSAQQFPDLHSELNLSSLELGDSALYFCASSVFRRLVYGYTFGSGTRLTVV.

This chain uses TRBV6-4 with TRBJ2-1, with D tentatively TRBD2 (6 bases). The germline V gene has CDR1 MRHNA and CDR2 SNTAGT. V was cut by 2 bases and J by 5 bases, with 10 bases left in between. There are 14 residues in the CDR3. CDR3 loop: CASSDGTQNNEQFF. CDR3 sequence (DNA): TGTGCCAGCAGTGACGGGACTCAGAACAATGAGCAGTTCTTC.

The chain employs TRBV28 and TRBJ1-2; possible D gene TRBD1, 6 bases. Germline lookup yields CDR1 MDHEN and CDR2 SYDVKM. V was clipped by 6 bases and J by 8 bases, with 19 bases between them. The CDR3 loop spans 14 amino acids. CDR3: CASSLGQKKRGYTF. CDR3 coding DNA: TGTGCCAGCAGCCTGGGACAAAAAAAGCGGGGCTACACCTTC.

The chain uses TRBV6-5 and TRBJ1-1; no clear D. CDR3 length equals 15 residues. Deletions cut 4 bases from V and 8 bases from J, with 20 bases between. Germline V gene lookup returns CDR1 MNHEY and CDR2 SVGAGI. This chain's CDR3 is CASSFARTVGGEAFF. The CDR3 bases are TGTGCCAGCAGTTTCGCCCGAACAGTCGGTGGGGAAGCTTTCTTT.

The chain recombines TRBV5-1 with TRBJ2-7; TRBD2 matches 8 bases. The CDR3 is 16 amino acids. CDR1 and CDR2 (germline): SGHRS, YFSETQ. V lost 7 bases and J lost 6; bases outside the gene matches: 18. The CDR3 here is CASALGYGRAGSEQYF. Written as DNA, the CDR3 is TGCGCCAGCGCCCTGGGGTACGGGAGGGCCGGGAGCGAGCAGTACTTC.

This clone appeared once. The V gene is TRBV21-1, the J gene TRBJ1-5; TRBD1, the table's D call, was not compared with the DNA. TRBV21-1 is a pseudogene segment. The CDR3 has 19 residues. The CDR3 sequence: CASSKGVKDSLIFNQPQHF. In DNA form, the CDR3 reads TGTGCCAGCAGCAAAGGGGTGAAGGACAGCTTAATCTTCAATCAGCCCCAGCATTTT.

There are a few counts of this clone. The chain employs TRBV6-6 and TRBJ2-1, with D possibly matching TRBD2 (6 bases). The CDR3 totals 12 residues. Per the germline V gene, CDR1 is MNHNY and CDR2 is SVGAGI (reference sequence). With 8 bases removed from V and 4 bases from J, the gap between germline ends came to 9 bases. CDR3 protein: CASGGLYNEQFF. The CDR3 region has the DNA TGTGCCAGCGGGGGGTTGTACAATGAGCAGTTCTTC.

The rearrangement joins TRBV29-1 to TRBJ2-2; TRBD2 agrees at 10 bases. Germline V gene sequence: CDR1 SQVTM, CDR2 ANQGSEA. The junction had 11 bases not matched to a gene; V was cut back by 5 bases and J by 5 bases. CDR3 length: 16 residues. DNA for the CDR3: TGCAGCGTTAGCCCTAGCGGGAGAGTAGGAACCGGGGAGCTGTTTTTT. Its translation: CSVSPSGRVGTGELFF.

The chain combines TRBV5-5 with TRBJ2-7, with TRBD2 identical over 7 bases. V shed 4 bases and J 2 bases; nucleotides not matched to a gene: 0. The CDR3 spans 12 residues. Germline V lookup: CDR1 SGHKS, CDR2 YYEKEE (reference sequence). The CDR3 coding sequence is TGTGCCAGCAGCGGGAGGGCCTACGAGCAGTACTTC. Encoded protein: CASSGRAYEQYF.

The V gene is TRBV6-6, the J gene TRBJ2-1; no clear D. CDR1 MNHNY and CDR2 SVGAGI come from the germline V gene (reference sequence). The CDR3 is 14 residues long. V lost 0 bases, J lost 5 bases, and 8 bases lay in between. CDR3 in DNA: TGTGCCAGCAGTTACTCGAGCAGGAACAATGAGCAGTTCTTC. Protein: CASSYSSRNNEQFF.

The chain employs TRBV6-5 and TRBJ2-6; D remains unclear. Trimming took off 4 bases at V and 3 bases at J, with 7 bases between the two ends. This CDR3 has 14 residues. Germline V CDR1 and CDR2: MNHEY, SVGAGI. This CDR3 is CASSFRLGANVLTF. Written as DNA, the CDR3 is TGTGCCAGCAGTTTCCGTCTTGGGGCCAACGTCCTGACTTTC.

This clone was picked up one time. For the CDR3, the DNA is TGTGCCAGCAGTCCCACTAGCGGGACGGGGGATACGCAGTATTTT. This translates into CASSPTSGTGDTQYF. V gene TRBV27 combines with J gene TRBJ2-3, with 10 positions matching TRBD2. Germline CDR1 MNHEY, CDR2 SMNVEV (reference sequence). CDR3 length: 15 amino acids. Trimming took 5 bases from V and 6 from J; bases not matched to a gene: 8.

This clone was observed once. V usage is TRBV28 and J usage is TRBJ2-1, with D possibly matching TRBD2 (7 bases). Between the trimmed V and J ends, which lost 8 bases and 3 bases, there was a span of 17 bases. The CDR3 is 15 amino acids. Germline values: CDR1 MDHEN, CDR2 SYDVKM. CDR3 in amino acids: CASSGGQVVYNEQFF. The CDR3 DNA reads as TGTGCCAGCTCCGGGGGGCAGGTGGTCTACAATGAGCAGTTCTTC.

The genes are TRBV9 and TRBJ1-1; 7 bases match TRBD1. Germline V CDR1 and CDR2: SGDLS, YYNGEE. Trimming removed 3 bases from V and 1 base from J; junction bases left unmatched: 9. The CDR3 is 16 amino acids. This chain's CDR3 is CASSAEGQTKNTEAFF. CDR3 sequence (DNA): TGTGCCAGCAGCGCAGAGGGACAGACTAAGAACACTGAAGCTTTCTTT.

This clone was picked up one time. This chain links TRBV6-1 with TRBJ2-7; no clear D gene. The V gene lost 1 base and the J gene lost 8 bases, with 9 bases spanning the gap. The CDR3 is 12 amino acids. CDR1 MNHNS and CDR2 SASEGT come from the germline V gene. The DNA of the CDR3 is TGTGCCAGCAGTGAAGTGGGCTCCCAGCAGTACTTC. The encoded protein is CASSEVGSQQYF.

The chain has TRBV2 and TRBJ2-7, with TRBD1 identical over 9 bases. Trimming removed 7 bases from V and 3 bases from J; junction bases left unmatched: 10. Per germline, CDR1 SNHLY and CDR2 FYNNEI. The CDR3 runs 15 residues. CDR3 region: CASKKDRGIIYEQYF. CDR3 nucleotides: TGTGCCAGCAAAAAGGACAGGGGAATAATCTACGAGCAGTACTTC.

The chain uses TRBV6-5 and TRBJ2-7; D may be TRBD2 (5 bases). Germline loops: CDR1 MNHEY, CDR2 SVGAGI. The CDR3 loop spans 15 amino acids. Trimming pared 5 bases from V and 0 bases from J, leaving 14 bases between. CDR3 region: CASSPTPGSSYEQYF. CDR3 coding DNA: TGTGCCAGCAGTCCCACGCCGGGGAGCTCCTACGAGCAGTACTTC.

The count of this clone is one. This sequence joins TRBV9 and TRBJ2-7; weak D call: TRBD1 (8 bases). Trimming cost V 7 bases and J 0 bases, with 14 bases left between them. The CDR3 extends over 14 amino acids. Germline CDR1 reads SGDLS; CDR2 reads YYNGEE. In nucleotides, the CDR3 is TGTGCCAGCGGGGGGGGACAGGCCTCCTACGAGCAGTACTTC. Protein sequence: CASGGGQASYEQYF. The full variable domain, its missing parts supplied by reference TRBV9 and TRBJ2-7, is DSGVTQTPKHLITATGQRVTLRCSPRSGDLSVYWYQQSLDQGLQFLIQYYNGEERAKGNILERFSAQQFPDLHSELNLSSLELGDSALYFCASGGGQASYEQYFGPGTRLTVT.

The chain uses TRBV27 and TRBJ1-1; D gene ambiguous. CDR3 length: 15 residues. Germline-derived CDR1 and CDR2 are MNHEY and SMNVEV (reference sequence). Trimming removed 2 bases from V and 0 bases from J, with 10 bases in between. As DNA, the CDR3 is TGTGCCAGCAGTTTACTGGCCACCATGAACACTGAAGCTTTCTTT. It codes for CASSLLATMNTEAFF.

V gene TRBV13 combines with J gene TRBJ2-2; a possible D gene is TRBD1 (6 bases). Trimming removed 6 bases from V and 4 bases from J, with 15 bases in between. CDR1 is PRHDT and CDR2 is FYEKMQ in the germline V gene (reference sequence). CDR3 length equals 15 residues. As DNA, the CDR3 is TGTGCCAGCAGAAGAACAGGGAAAGGCACCGGGGAGCTGTTTTTT. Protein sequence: CASRRTGKGTGELFF.

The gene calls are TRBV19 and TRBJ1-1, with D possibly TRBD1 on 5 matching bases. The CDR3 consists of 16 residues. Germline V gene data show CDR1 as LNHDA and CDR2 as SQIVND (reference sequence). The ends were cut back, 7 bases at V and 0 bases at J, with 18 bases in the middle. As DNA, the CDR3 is TGTGCCAGTAACGTCCTCTCGGGGGATATGAACACTGAAGCTTTCTTT. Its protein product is CASNVLSGDMNTEAFF.

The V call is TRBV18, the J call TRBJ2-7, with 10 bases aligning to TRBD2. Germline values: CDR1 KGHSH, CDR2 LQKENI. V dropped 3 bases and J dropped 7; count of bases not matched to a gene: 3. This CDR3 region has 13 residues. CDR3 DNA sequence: TGTGCCAGCTCACCCGGACTAGCGGAAGAGCAGTACTTC. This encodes CASSPGLAEEQYF. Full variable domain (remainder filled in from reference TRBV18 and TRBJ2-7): NAGVMQNPRHLVRRRGQEARLRCSPMKGHSHVYWYRQLPEEGLKFMVYLQKENIIDESGMPKERFSAEFPKEGPSILRIQQVVRGDSAAYFCASSPGLAEEQYFGPGTRLTVT.

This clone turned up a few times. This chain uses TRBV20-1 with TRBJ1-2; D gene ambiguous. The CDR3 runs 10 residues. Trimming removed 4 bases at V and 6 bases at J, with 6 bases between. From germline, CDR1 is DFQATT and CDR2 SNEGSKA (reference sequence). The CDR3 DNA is TGCAGTGCTACGTTTAATGGCTACACCTTC. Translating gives CSATFNGYTF.

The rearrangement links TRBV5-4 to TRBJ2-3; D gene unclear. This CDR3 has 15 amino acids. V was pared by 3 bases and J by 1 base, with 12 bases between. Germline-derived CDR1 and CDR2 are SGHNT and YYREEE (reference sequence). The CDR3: CASSSLGAGTDTQYF. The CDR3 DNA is TGTGCCAGCAGCTCATTAGGAGCCGGCACAGATACGCAGTATTTT.

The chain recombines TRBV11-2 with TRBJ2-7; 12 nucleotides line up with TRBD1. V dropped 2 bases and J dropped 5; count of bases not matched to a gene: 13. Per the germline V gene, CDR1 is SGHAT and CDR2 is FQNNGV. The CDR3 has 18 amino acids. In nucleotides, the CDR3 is TGTGCCAGCAGCTTAACAAGTCCCAGGGACAGGGGGCACAACGAGCAGTACTTC. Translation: CASSLTSPRDRGHNEQYF. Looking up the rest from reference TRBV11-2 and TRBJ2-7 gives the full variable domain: EAGVAQSPRYKIIEKRQSVAFWCNPISGHATLYWYQQILGQGPKLLIQFQNNGVVDDSQLPKDRFSAERLKGVDSTLKIQPAKLEDSAVYLCASSLTSPRDRGHNEQYFGPGTRLTVT.

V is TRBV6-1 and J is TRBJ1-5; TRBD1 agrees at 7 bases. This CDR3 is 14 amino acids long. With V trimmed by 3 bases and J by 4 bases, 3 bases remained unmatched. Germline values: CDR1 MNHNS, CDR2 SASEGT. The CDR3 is CASSDGTENQPQHF. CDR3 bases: TGTGCCAGCAGTGATGGGACAGAAAATCAGCCCCAGCATTTT.

In DNA, the CDR3 is TGTGCCAGCAGCGTAGGGACACTTAGCACAGATACGCAGTATTTT. Protein product: CASSVGTLSTDTQYF. The chain uses TRBV9 and TRBJ2-3, with D possibly being TRBD1 (5 bases). V lost 0 bases and J 0 bases, leaving 8 bases between the germline ends. The germline gives CDR1 SGDLS, CDR2 YYNGEE. This CDR3 is 15 amino acids long. The full variable domain, completed using reference TRBV9 and TRBJ2-3, is DSGVTQTPKHLITATGQRVTLRCSPRSGDLSVYWYQQSLDQGLQFLIQYYNGEERAKGNILERFSAQQFPDLHSELNLSSLELGDSALYFCASSVGTLSTDTQYFGPGTRLTVL.